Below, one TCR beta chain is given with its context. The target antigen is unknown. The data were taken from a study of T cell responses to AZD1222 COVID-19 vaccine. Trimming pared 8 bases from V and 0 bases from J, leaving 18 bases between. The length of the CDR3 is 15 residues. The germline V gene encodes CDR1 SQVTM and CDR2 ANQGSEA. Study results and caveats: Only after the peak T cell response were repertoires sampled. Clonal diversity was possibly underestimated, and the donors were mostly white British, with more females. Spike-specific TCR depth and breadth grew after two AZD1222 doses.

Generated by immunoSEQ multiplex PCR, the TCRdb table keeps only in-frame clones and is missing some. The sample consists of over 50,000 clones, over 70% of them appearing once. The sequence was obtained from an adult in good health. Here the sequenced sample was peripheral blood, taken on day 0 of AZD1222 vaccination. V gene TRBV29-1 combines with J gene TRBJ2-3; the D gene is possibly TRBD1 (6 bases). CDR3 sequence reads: CSIPSGTISTDTQYF. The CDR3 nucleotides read TGCAGCATACCGTCCGGGACAATCAGCACAGATACGCAGTATTTT.